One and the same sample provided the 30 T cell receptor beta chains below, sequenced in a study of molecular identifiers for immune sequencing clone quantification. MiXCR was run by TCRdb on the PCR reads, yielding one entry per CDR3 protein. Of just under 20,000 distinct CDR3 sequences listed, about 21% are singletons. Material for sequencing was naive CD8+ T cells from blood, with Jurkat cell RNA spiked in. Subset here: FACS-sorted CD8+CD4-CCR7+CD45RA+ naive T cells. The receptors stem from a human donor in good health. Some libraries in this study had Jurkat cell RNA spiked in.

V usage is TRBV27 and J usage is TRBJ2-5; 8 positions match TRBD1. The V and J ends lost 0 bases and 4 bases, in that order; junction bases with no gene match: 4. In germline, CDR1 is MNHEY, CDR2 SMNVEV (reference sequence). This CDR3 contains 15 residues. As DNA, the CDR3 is TGTGCCAGCAGTTTATCGGGTGGGACAGGAGAGACCCAGTACTTC. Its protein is CASSLSGGTGETQYF.

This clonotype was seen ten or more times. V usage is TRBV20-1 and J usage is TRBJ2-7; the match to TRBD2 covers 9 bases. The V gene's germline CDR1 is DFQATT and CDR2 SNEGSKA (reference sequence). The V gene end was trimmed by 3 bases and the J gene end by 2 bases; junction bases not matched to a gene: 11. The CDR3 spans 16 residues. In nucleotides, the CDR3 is TGCAGTGCTAGGCTCCTGTCTAGCGGGGATACCTACGAGCAGTACTTC. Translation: CSARLLSSGDTYEQYF.

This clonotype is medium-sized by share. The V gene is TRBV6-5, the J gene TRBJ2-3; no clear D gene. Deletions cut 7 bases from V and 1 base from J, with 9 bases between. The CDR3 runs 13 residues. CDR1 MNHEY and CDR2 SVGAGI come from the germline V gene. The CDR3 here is CASMSSRTDTQYF. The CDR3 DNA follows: TGTGCCAGCATGAGCAGCCGCACAGATACGCAGTATTTT.

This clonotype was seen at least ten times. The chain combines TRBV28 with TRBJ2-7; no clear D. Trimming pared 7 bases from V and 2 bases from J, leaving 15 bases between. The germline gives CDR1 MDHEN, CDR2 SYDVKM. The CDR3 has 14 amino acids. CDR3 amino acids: CASIPMGGTYEQYF. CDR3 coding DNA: TGTGCCAGCATTCCCATGGGTGGCACCTACGAGCAGTACTTC.

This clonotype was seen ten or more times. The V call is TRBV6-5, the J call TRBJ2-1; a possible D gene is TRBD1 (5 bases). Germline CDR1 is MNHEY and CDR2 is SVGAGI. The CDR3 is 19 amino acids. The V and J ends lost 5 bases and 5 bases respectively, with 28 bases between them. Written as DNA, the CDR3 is TGTGCCAGCAGTGCACCAACGCGCGAACTAACCTGGGGCCACAATGAGCAGTTCTTC. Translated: CASSAPTRELTWGHNEQFF.

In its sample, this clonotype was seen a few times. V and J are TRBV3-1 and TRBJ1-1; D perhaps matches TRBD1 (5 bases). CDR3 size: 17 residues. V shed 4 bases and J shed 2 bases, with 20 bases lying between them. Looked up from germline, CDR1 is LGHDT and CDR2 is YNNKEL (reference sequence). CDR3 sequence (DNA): TGTGCCAGCAGCCTAGTCCATAGTCTCGGGACCAACACTGAAGCTTTCTTT. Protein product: CASSLVHSLGTNTEAFF.

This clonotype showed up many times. The CDR3 here is CASSQDLGRSYEQYF. CDR3 DNA: TGTGCCAGCAGCCAAGATCTAGGACGGTCCTACGAGCAGTACTTC. The chain links TRBV14 to TRBJ2-7; D is uncertain. Trimming stripped 0 bases from V and 1 base from J, with 10 bases between. The CDR3 extends over 15 amino acids. Germline CDR1 reads SGHDN; CDR2 reads FVKESK. The entire variable domain, with the rest obtained from reference TRBV14 and TRBJ2-7, is as follows: EAGVTQFPSHSVIEKGQTVTLRCDPISGHDNLYWYRRVMGKEIKFLLHFVKESKQDESGMPNNRFLAERTGGTYSTLKVQPAELEDSGVYFCASSQDLGRSYEQYFGPGTRLTVT.

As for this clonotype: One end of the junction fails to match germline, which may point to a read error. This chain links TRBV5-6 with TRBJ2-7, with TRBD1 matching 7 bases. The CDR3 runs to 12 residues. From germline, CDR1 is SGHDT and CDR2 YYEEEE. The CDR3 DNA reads TGTGCCAGCAGCTTGCTCAGGGGGATCCTCGTCTTC. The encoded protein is CASSLLRGILVF.

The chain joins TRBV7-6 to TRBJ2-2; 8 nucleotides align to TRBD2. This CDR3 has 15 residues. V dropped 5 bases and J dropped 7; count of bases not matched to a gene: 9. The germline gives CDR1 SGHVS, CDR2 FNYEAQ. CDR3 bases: TGTGCCAGCAGCGCCGGGACTAGTCGGTTCGGGGAGCTGTTTTTT. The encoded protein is CASSAGTSRFGELFF.

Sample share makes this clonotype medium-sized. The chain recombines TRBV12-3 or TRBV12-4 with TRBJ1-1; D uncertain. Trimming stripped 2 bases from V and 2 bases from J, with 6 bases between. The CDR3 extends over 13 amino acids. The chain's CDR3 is CASSLTDNTEAFF. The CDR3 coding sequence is TGTGCCAGCAGTTTAACGGACAACACTGAAGCTTTCTTT.

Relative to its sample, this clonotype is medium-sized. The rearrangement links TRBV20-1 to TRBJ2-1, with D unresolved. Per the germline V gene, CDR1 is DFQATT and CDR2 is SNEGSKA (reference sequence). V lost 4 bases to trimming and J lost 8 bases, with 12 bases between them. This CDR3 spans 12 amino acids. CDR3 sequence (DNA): TGCAGTGCTATAGCCTCTGGGTATGAGCAGTTCTTC. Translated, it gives CSAIASGYEQFF.

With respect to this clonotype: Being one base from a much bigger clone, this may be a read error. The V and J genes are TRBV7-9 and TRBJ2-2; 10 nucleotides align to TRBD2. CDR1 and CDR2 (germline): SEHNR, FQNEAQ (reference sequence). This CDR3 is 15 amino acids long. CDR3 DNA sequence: TGTGCCAGCAGCTCCCTAGCGGGAGTTACCGGGGAGATGTTTTTT. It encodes CASSSLAGVTGEMFF.

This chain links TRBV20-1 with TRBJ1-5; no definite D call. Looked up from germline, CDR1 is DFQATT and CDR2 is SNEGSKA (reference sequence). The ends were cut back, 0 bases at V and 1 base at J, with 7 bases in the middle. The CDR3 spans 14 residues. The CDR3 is CSAREGRSNQPQHF. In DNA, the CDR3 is TGCAGTGCTAGAGAAGGCAGGAGCAATCAGCCCCAGCATTTT.

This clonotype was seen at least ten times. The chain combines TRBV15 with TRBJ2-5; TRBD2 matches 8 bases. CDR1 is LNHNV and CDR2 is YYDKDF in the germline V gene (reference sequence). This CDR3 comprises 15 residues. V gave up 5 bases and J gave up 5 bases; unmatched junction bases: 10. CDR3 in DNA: TGTGCCACCAGCGGATCCGGGACTAGAGGCGAGACCCAGTACTTC. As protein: CATSGSGTRGETQYF.

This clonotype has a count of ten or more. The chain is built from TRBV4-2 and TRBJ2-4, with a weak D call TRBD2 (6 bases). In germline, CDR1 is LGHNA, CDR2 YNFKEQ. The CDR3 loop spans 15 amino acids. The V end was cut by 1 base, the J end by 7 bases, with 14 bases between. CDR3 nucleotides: TGTGCCAGCAGCCAAGGCGGCGGGAAGGGGAACATTCAGTACTTC. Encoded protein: CASSQGGGKGNIQYF.

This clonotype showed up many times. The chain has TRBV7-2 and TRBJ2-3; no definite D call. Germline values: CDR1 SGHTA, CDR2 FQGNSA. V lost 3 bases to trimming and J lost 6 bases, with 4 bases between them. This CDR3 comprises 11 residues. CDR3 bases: TGTGCCAGCAGCTTCGACGATACGCAGTATTTT. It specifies CASSFDDTQYF.

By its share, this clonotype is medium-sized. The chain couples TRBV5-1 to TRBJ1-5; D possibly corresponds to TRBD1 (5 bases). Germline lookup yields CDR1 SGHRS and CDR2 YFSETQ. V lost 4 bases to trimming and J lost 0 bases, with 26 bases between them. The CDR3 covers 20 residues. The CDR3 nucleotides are TGCGCCAGCAGCCCCGGGCCGGTTGTGGGGCTGGGGTATAGCAATCAGCCCCAGCATTTT. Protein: CASSPGPVVGLGYSNQPQHF.

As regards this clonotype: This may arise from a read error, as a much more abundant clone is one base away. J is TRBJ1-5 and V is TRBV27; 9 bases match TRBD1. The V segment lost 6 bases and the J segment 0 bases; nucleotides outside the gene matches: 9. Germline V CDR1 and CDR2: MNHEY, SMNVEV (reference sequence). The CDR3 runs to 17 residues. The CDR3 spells CASSTGTGPLSNQPQHF. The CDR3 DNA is TGTGCCAGCAGCACAGGGACAGGGCCCCTTAGCAATCAGCCCCAGCATTTT.

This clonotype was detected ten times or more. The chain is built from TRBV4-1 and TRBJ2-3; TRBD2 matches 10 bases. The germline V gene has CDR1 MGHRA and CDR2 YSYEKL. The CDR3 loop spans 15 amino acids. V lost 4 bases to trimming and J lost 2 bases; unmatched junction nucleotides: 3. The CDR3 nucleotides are TGCGCCAGCAGCCGGACTAGCGGACTCACAGATACGCAGTATTTT. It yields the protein CASSRTSGLTDTQYF.

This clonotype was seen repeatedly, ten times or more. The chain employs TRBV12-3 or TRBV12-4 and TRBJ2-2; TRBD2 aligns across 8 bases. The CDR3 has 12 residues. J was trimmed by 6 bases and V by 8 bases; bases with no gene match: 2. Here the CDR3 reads CASLAGPGELFF. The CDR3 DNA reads TGTGCCAGCTTAGCGGGACCCGGGGAGCTGTTTTTT.

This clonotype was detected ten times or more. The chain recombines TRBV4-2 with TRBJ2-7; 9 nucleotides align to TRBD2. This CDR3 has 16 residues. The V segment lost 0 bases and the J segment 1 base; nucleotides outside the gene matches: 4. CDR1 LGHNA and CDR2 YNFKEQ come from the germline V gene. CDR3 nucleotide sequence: TGTGCCAGCAGCCAAGATTTAGCGGGAGTTTCCTACGAGCAGTACTTC. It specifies CASSQDLAGVSYEQYF.

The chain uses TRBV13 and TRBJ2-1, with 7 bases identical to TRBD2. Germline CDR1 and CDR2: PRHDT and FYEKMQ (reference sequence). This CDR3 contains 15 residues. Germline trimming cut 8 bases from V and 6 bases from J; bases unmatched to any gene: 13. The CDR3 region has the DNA TGTGCCAGCTGTCTCGGCGGGAGTCCTGGCAATGAGCAGTTCTTC. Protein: CASCLGGSPGNEQFF.

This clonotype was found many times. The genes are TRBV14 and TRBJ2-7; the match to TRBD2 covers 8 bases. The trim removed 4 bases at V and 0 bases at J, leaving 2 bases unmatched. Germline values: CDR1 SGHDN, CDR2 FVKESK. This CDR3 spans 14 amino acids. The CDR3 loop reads CASSPGGSSYEQYF. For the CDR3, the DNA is TGTGCCAGCAGCCCGGGAGGGAGCTCCTACGAGCAGTACTTC.

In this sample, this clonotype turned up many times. This CDR3 reads CAISEFGGDQPQHF. The CDR3 coding sequence is TGTGCCATCAGTGAGTTCGGTGGGGATCAGCCCCAGCATTTT. The V gene is TRBV10-3, the J gene TRBJ1-5; D remains ambiguous. V gave up 1 base and J gave up 5 bases, with 9 bases separating them. Per the germline V gene, CDR1 is ENHRY and CDR2 is SYGVKD. The CDR3 totals 14 residues.

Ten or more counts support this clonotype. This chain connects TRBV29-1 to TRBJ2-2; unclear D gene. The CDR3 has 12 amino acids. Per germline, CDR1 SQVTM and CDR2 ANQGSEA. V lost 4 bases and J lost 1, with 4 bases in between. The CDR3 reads CSVALNTGELFF. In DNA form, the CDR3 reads TGCAGCGTTGCACTGAACACCGGGGAGCTGTTTTTT.

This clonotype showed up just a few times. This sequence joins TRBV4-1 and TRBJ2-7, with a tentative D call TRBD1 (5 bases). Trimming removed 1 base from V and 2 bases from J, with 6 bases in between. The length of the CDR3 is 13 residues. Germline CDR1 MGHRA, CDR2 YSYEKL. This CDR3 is CASSQVQAYEQYF. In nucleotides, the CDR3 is TGCGCCAGCAGCCAAGTACAGGCCTACGAGCAGTACTTC.

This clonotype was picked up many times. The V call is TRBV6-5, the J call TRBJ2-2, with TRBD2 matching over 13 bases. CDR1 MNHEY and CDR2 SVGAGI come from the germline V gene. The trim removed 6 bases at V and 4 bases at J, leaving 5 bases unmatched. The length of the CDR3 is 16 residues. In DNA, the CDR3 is TGTGCCAGCAGCCCTGGACTAGCGGGAGCCACCGGGGAGCTGTTTTTT. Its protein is CASSPGLAGATGELFF.

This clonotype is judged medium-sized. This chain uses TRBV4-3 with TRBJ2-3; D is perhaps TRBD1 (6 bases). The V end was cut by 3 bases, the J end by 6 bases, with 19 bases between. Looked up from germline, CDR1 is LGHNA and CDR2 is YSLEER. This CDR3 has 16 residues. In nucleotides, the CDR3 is TGCGCCAGCAGCCACCCCCCAGGGGCTGGTATTGATACGCAGTATTTT. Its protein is CASSHPPGAGIDTQYF.

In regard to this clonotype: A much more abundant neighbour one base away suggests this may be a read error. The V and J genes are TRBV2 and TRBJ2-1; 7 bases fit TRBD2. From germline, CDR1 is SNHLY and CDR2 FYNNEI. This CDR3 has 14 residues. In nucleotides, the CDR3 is TGTGCCAGCAGTCCGGGAGGACATTACAATGAGCGGTTCTTC. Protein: CASSPGGHYNERFF. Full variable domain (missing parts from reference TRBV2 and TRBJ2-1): EPEVTQTPSHQVTQMGQEVILRCVPISNHLYFYWYRQILGQKVEFLVSFYNNEISEKSEIFDDQFSVERPDGSNFTLKIRSTKLEDSAMYFCASSPGGHYNERFFGPGTRLTVL.

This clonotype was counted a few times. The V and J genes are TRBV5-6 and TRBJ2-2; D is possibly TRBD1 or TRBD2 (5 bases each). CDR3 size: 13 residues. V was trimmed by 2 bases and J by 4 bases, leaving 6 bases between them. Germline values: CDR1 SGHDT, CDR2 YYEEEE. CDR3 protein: CASSFGGTGELFF. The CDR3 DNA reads TGTGCCAGCAGCTTTGGGGGCACCGGGGAGCTGTTTTTT.